Presented here are 13 T cell receptor beta chains from one specimen sequenced in a study of blood T cell repertoires in COVID-19. The method was immunoSEQ multiplex PCR; TCRdb's version includes in-frame clones alone and lacks a portion of them. The table shows 100,000 or so clones, with roughly 79% occurring only once. The sequencing input was peripheral blood. The source is an elderly man with acute or convalescent COVID-19.

The chain carries TRBV5-1 and TRBJ2-3; D call uncertain. The V end was cut by 0 bases, the J end by 4 bases, with 6 bases between. Germline CDR1 SGHRS, CDR2 YFSETQ. CDR3 size: 13 residues. In DNA, the CDR3 is TGCGCCAGCAGCTTGGACGGGTCAGATACGCAGTATTTT. Its protein is CASSLDGSDTQYF.

The chain is built from TRBV28 and TRBJ2-3; 14 bases are shared with TRBD2. From germline, CDR1 is MDHEN and CDR2 SYDVKM. Germline trimming cut 6 bases from V and 7 bases from J; bases unmatched to any gene: 6. The CDR3 runs 15 residues. The CDR3 spells CASRRLAGGGNTQYF. DNA of the CDR3: TGTGCCAGCAGACGACTAGCGGGAGGGGGAAATACGCAGTATTTT.

This clone was seen once. The gene calls are TRBV7-3 and TRBJ2-7; 9 bases match TRBD1. Germline values: CDR1 SGHTA, CDR2 FQGTGA. This CDR3 spans 13 amino acids. V shed 5 bases and J 7 bases; nucleotides not matched to a gene: 6. DNA of the CDR3: TGTGCCAGCAGCCCGGGACAGGGTGAAGAGCAGTACTTC. Its translation: CASSPGQGEEQYF.

This CDR3 is CASTRTVGGNQPQHF. CDR3 sequence (DNA): TGTGCCAGTACCCGGACAGTGGGCGGCAATCAGCCCCAGCATTTT. The rearrangement links TRBV19 to TRBJ1-5, with D possibly matching TRBD1 (6 bases). Germline loops: CDR1 LNHDA, CDR2 SQIVND (reference sequence). The CDR3 runs to 15 residues. Trimming removed 7 bases from V and 2 bases from J, with 15 bases in between.

The rearrangement links TRBV18 to TRBJ1-3; a possible D gene is TRBD1 (6 bases). CDR3 length: 16 amino acids. Trimming took off 0 bases at V and 0 bases at J, with 9 bases between the two ends. The germline CDR1 and CDR2 sequences are KGHSH and LQKENI. The CDR3 DNA reads TGTGCCAGCTCACCACCGACAGGAGACTCTGGAAACACCATATATTTT. It codes for CASSPPTGDSGNTIYF.

The chain recombines TRBV18 with TRBJ1-6, with D perhaps matching TRBD1 (5 bases). The CDR3 runs to 16 residues. Germline loops: CDR1 KGHSH, CDR2 LQKENI. Trimming removed 1 base from V and 7 bases from J, with 14 bases in between. The CDR3 DNA follows: TGTGCCAGCTCACCACAGAGACAGAGTATCAATTCACCCCTCCACTTT. Its translation: CASSPQRQSINSPLHF.

The chain couples TRBV28 to TRBJ1-5, with D unresolved. Trimming shortened V by 10 bases and J by 5 bases, and 9 bases separated the two germline ends. Germline V lookup: CDR1 MDHEN, CDR2 SYDVKM. The CDR3 sequence is 11 residues long. CDR3 sequence (DNA): TGTGCCACCAAGCGGGATCAGCCCCAGCATTTT. It encodes CATKRDQPQHF.

The CDR3 is CASSLTGQGGNQPQHF. CDR3 in DNA: TGCGCCAGCAGCTTGACAGGCCAAGGCGGCAATCAGCCCCAGCATTTT. This chain links TRBV5-1 with TRBJ1-5; D is perhaps TRBD1 (5 bases). Germline V gives CDR1 SGHRS, CDR2 YFSETQ. The CDR3 totals 16 residues. Trimming stripped 1 base from V and 2 bases from J, with 13 bases between.

The rearrangement uses TRBV11-2 and TRBJ1-2; tentatively, D is TRBD1 (6 bases). The germline V gene encodes CDR1 SGHAT and CDR2 FQNNGV. V lost 3 bases and J 8 bases, leaving 10 bases between the germline ends. The CDR3 is 12 amino acids. The CDR3 nucleotides read TGTGCCAGCAGCTTCGACAGGAGGGGCTACACCTTC. This sequence encodes CASSFDRRGYTF.

The CDR3 nucleotides are TGCGCCAGCTTCGGATCCCTCACCGAGCGACGGAACATGAACACTGAAGCTTTCTTT. It translates to CASFGSLTERRNMNTEAFF. The rearrangement uses TRBV10-1 and TRBJ1-1; D unresolved. The CDR3 has 19 residues. V was pared by 8 bases and J by 0 bases, with 28 bases between. Per germline, CDR1 WNHNN and CDR2 SYGVQD (reference sequence).

V is TRBV5-1 and J is TRBJ1-1; D gene unclear. Germline V gene sequence: CDR1 SGHRS, CDR2 YFSETQ. Trimming took off 4 bases at V and 5 bases at J, with 12 bases between the two ends. The CDR3 sequence is 13 residues long. CDR3 nucleotide sequence: TGCGCCAGCAGCGGTTTTGGGCAGACTGAAGCTTTCTTT. It yields the protein CASSGFGQTEAFF. Complete variable domain (other parts from reference TRBV5-1 and TRBJ1-1): KAGVTQTPRYLIKTRGQQVTLSCSPISGHRSVSWYQQTPGQGLQFLFEYFSETQRNKGNFPGRFSGRQFSNSRSEMNVSTLELGDSALYLCASSGFGQTEAFFGQGTRLTVV.

This clone is a singleton in its sample. The V call is TRBV6-5, the J call TRBJ2-7, with a tentative D call TRBD2 (5 bases). The V gene lost 4 bases and the J gene lost 0 bases, with 13 bases spanning the gap. Germline loops: CDR1 MNHEY, CDR2 SVGAGI. The CDR3 is 15 amino acids. CDR3 bases: TGTGCCAGCAGTTCCGGACGGGGAAACTCCTACGAGCAGTACTTC. Its protein is CASSSGRGNSYEQYF.

The V gene is TRBV2, the J gene TRBJ2-1, with D hard to call. The CDR3 extends over 11 amino acids. CDR1 and CDR2 (germline): SNHLY, FYNNEI. V shed 0 bases and J shed 12 bases, with 6 bases lying between them. Here the CDR3 DNA reads TGTGCCAGCAGTGAAGCGGCATCGCAGTTCTTC. This encodes CASSEAASQFF.